What follows describes a single T cell receptor beta chain. Its antigen is not identified. This entry comes from a study of T cell responses to AZD1222 COVID-19 vaccine. Study results and caveats: Repertoire collection took place solely once the T cell response had peaked. Baseline seropositivity occurred in only six or seven AZD1222 recipients.

Germline V gene sequence: CDR1 ENHRY, CDR2 SYGVKD. The CDR3 extends over 16 amino acids. Unmatched junction bases numbered 6, after V lost 0 bases and J lost 7 bases. Data came from immunoSEQ multiplex PCR; TCRdb stores just in-frame clones and leaves some out. The profile shows 93,000 or so clones, 88% of them singletons. The sequence came from an adult in good health. The rearrangement joins TRBV10-3 to TRBJ2-1, with TRBD2 matching over 10 bases. Material: peripheral blood, obtained on day 0 of AZD1222 vaccination. The CDR3 sequence is CAISESASGSKNEQFF. CDR3 bases: TGTGCCATCAGTGAGTCAGCTAGCGGGAGTAAGAATGAGCAGTTCTTC.